This TCR beta chain was observed in a study of blood T cells in healthy people across ages. Study conclusions and caveats: The diversity estimates, figures obtained from one million T cells, were considered underestimates. While age rose, TCR beta diversity per million T cells dropped in a roughly linear way.

Collection of 8.5 to 10 milliliters of peripheral blood was performed for each donor. To note about this clonotype: The antigen is unknown.

V shed 0 bases and J shed 2 bases, with 4 bases lying between them. CDR3 length: 13 residues. The V gene's germline CDR1 is DFQATT and CDR2 SNEGSKA (reference sequence). A second PCR, run for about 7 to 11 cycles, used a sample-barcoded 5' primer plus a J-beta primer mix. Every cDNA molecule bore a tag from a template-switch adaptor containing 12 random nucleotides. TCRdb passed the 5' RACE reads through MiXCR, listing each CDR3 protein once. The sample carries 600,000 to 900,000 distinct CDR3 sequences, around 24% recorded once. These same data were also listed under a study on T cells of mothers and their children.

The chain has TRBV20-1 and TRBJ1-4; the D is unclear. The material sequenced was blood. The clonotype originates from a boy younger than 18 in good health. CDR3 in DNA: TGCAGTGCTAGAGAGCTTACTAATGAAAAACTGTTTTTT. Translating it yields CSARELTNEKLFF.